What follows describes a single TCR beta chain. Each donor was healthy, and each was a bone marrow donor. The record originates from a study of cytomegalovirus exposure and HLA in healthy donors. Both 60 Vbeta primers and 13 Jbeta primers went into the PCR. Using immunoSEQ multiplex PCR, the repertoire was profiled, and TCRdb retains in-frame clones only, with some absent. Seen here are some 110,000 clones, roughly 79% observed once, and the top ten hold around 1.2%. The germline V gene encodes CDR1 MNHEY and CDR2 SVGAGI. The CDR3 length is 14 residues. Between the trimmed V and J ends, which lost 4 bases and 3 bases, there was a span of 12 bases.

The sequenced sample consisted of PBMCs. The receptor comes from a man between 35 and 55 years old in good health and CMV-seronegative. The rearrangement joins TRBV6-5 to TRBJ1-1; tentative D call: TRBD1 (5 bases). Here the CDR3 reads CASSFIDRHTEAFF. CDR3 bases: TGTGCCAGCAGTTTCATCGACAGACACACTGAAGCTTTCTTT.